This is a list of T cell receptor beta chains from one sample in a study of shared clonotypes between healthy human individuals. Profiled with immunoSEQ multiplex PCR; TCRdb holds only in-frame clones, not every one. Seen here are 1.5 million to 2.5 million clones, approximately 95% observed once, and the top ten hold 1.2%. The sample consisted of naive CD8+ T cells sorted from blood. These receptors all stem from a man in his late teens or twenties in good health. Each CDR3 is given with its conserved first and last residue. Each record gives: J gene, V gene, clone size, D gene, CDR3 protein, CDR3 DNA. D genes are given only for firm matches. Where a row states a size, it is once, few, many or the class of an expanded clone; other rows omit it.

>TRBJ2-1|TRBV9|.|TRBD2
CASSVDSGSSNEQFF
TGTGCCAGCAGCGTAGATAGCGGGAGCTCGAATGAGCAGTTCTTC
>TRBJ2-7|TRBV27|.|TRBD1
CASSLGGDRGYEQYF
TGTGCCAGCAGCCTAGGGGGGGACAGGGGCTACGAGCAGTACTTC
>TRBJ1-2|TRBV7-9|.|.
CASSIQGVGYTF
TGTGCCAGCAGCATACAGGGTGTTGGCTACACCTTC
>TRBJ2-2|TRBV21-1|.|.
CASSRKDRGRTGELFF
TGTGCCAGCAGCCGGAAAGACAGGGGGCGGACCGGGGAGCTGTTTTTT
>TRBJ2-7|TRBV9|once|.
CASSVGSAAPYEQYF
TGTGCCAGCAGCGTAGGGTCTGCGGCGCCCTACGAGCAGTACTTC
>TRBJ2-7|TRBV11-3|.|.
CASSLMWDTEQYF
TGTGCCAGCAGCCTCATGTGGGACACCGAGCAGTACTTC
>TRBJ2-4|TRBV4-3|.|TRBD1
CASSPGTGVNIQYF
TGCGCCAGCAGTCCCGGGACAGGGGTAAACATTCAGTACTTC
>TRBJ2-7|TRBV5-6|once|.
CASSPGLFYEQYF
TGTGCCAGCAGCCCGGGACTTTTCTACGAGCAGTACTTC
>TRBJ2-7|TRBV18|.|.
CASSPPARYEQYF
TGTGCCAGCTCACCCCCCGCGAGATACGAGCAGTACTTC
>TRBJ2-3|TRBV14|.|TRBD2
CASSQQRWEGSTDTQYF
TGTGCCAGCAGCCAACAGAGGTGGGAGGGTTCGACAGATACGCAGTATTTT
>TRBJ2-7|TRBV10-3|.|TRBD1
CAISEGRMDRGAYEQYF
TGTGCCATCAGTGAGGGTAGAATGGACAGGGGGGCCTACGAGCAGTACTTC
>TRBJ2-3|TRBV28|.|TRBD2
CASSLGPRERGLTDTQYF
TGTGCCAGCAGTTTGGGCCCGCGCGAGCGGGGCCTCACAGATACGCAGTATTTT
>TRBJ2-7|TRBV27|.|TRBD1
CASSSSGTGEDGQYF
TGTGCCAGCAGTTCATCCGGGACAGGGGAGGACGGGCAGTACTTC
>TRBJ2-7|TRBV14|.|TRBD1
CASSQGETGDYEQYF
TGTGCCAGCAGCCAAGGAGAGACAGGGGATTACGAGCAGTACTTC
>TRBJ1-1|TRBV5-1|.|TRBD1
CASSRTGANTEAFF
TGCGCCAGCAGCAGGACAGGGGCGAACACTGAAGCTTTCTTT
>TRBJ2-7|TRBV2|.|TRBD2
CASGEGPYEQYF
TGTGCCAGCGGGGAGGGACCTTACGAGCAGTACTTC
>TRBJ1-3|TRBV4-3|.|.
CASSQGSGPGNTIYF
TGCGCCAGCAGCCAAGGGTCGGGACCTGGAAACACCATATATTTT
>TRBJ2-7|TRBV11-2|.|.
CASSLDTPFGFYEQYF
TGTGCCAGCAGCTTAGATACGCCCTTCGGATTCTACGAGCAGTACTTC
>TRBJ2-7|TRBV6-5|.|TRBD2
CASSYSASGGPEQYF
TGTGCCAGCAGTTACTCCGCTAGCGGGGGGCCCGAGCAGTACTTC
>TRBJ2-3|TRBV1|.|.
CTSSQDSTSGRKDTQYF
TGCACCAGCAGCCAAGATTCCACTAGCGGGAGAAAGGATACGCAGTATTTT
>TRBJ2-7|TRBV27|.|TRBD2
CASSLGAGGHGEQYF
TGTGCCAGCAGTTTAGGTGCGGGAGGGCACGGCGAGCAGTACTTC
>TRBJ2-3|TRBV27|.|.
CASSLVGSTDTQYF
TGTGCCAGCAGTTTAGTAGGTAGCACAGATACGCAGTATTTT